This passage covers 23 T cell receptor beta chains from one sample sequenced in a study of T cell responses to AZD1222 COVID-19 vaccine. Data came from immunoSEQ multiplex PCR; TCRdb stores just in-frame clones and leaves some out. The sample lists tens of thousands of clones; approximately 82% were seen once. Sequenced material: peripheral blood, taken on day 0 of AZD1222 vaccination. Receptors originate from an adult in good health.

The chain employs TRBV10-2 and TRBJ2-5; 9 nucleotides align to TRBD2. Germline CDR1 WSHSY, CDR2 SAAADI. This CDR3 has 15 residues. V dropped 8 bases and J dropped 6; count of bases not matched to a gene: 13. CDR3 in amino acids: CASGDSPSGKKTQYF. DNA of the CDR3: TGCGCCAGCGGAGACTCCCCTAGCGGGAAAAAGACCCAGTACTTC.

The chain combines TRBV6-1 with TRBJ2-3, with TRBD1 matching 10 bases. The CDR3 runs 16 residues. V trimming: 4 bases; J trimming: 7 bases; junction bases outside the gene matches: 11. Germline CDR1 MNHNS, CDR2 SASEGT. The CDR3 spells CASSGFGTGEPHTQYF. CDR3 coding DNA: TGTGCCAGCAGTGGATTCGGGACAGGGGAGCCTCATACGCAGTATTTT.

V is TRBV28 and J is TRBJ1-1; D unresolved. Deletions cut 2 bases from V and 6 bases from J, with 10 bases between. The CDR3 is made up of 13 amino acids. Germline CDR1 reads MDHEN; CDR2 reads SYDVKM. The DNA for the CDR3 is TGTGCCAGCAGTTTAAACTGGGAGTCTGAAGCTTTCTTT. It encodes CASSLNWESEAFF.

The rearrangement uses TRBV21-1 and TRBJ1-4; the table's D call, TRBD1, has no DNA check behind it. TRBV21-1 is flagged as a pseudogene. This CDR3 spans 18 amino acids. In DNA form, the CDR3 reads TGTGCCAGCAGCCGGCGGGGACAGGGGGCTAAGACTAATGAAAAACTGTTTTTT. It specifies CASSRRGQGAKTNEKLFF.

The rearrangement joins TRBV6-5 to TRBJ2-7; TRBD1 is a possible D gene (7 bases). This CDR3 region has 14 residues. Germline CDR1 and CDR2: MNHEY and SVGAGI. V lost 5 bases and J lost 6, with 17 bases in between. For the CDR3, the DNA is TGTGCCAGCAGTCTGACAGGGAGGTCCGGCGAGCAGTACGTC. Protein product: CASSLTGRSGEQYV.

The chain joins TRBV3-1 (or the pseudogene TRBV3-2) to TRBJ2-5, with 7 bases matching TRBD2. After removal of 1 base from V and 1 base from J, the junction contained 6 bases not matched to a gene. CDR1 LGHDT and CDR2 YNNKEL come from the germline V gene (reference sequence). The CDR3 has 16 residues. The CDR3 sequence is CASSQASWTSQETQYF. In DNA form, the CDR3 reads TGTGCCAGCAGCCAAGCCTCCTGGACTAGCCAAGAGACCCAGTACTTC.

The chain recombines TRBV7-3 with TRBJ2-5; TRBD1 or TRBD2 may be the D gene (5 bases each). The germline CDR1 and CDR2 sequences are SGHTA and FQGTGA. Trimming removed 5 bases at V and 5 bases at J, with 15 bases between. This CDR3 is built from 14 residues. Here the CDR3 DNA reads TGTGCCAGCAGCCCGCAGGGAGAGGTGGAGACCCAGTACTTC. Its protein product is CASSPQGEVETQYF.

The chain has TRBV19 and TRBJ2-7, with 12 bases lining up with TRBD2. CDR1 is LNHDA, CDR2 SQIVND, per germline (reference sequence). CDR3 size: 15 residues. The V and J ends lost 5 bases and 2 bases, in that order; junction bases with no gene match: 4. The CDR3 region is CASSPLAGGPYEQYF. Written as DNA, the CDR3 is TGTGCCAGTAGTCCCCTAGCGGGAGGGCCCTACGAGCAGTACTTC.

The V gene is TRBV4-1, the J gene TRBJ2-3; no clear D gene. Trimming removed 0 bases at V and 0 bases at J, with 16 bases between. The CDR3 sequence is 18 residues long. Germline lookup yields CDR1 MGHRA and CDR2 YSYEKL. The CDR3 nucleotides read TGCGCCAGCAGCCAAGATAGCCTACTCTTCGTCAGCACAGATACGCAGTATTTT. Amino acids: CASSQDSLLFVSTDTQYF.

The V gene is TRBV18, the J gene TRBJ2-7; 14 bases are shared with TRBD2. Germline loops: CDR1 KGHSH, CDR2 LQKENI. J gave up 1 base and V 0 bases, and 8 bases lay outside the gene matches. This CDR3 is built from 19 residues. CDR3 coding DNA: TGTGCCAGCTCACCACCGCGGACTAGCGGGAGGAAGGGGTCCTACGAGCAGTACTTC. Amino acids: CASSPPRTSGRKGSYEQYF.

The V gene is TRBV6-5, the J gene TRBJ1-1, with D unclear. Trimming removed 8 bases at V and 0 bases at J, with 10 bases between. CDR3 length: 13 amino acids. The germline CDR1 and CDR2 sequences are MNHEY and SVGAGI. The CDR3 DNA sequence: TGTGCCAGCTCGAGCTTCATGAACACTGAAGCTTTCTTT. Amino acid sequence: CASSSFMNTEAFF.

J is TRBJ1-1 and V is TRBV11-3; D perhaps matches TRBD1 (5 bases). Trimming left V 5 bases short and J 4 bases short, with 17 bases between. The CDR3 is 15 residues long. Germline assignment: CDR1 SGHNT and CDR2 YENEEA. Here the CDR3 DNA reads TGTGCCAGCAGCCCGGGGGGGGGATCTGGCACTGAAGCTTTCTTT. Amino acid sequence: CASSPGGGSGTEAFF.

The CDR3 is CASAEGNRADEAFF. The DNA of the CDR3 is TGTGCCAGCGCCGAGGGGAACAGGGCGGATGAAGCTTTCTTT. The chain has TRBV6-5 and TRBJ1-1; D is possibly TRBD1 (6 bases). The CDR3 totals 14 residues. The V end was cut by 8 bases, the J end by 7 bases, with 20 bases between. In germline, CDR1 is MNHEY, CDR2 SVGAGI.

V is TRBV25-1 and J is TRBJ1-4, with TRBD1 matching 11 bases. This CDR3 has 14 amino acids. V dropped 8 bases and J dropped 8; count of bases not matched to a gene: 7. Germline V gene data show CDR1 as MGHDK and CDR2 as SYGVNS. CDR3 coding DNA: TGTGCCAGCGGGGGGACAGGGGGACGCGAAAAACTGTTTTTT. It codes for CASGGTGGREKLFF. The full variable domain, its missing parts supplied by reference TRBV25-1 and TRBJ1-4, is EADIYQTPRYLVIGTGKKITLECSQTMGHDKMYWYQQDPGMELHLIHYSYGVNSTEKGDLSSESTVSRIRTEHFPLTLESARPSHTSQYLCASGGTGGREKLFFGSGTQLSVL.

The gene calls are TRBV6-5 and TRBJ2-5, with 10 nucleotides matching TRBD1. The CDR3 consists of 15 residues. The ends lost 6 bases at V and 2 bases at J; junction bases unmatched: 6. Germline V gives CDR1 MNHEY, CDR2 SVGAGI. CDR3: CASSSRDRGQETQYF. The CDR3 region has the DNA TGTGCCAGCAGCAGCCGGGACAGGGGTCAAGAGACCCAGTACTTC.

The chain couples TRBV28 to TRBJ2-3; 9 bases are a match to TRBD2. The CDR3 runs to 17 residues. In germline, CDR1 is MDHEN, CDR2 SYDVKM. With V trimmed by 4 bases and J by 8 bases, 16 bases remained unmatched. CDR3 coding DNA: TGTGCCAGCAGTTCACAACTAGCGGGTATTATTGTAGGTACGCAGTATTTT. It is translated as CASSSQLAGIIVGTQYF.

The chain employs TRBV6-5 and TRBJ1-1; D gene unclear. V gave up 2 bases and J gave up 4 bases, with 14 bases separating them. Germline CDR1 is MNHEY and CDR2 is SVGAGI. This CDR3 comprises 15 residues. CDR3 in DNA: TGTGCCAGCAGTTACCAACCGGGCTTGGGCACTGAAGCTTTCTTT. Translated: CASSYQPGLGTEAFF.

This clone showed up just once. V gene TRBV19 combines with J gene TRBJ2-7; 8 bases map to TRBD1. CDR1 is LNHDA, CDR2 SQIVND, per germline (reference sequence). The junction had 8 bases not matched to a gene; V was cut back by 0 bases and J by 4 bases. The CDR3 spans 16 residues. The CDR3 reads CASSIESGGVGYEQYF. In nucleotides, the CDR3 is TGTGCCAGTAGTATAGAATCAGGGGGCGTTGGGTACGAGCAGTACTTC.

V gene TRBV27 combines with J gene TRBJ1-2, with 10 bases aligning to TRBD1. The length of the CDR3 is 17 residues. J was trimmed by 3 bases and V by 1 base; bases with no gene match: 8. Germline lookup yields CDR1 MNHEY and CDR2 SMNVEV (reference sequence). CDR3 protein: CASSLFRDRGRDYGYTF. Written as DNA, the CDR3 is TGTGCCAGCAGTTTATTCCGGGACAGGGGAAGGGACTATGGCTACACCTTC.

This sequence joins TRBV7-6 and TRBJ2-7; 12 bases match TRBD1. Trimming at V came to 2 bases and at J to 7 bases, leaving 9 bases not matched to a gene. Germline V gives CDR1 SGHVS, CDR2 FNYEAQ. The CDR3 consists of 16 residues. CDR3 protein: CASSLKPGQGAGEQYF. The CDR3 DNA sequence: TGTGCCAGCAGCTTAAAGCCGGGACAGGGGGCAGGGGAGCAGTACTTC.

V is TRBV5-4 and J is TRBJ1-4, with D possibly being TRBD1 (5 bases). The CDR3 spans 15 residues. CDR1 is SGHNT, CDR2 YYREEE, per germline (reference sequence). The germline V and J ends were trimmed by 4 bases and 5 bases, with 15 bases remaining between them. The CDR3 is CASSPGGGGNEKLFF. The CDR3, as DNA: TGTGCCAGCAGCCCCGGGGGGGGAGGGAATGAAAAACTGTTTTTT. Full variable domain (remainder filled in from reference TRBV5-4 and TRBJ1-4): ETGVTQSPTHLIKTRGQQVTLRCSSQSGHNTVSWYQQALGQGPQFIFQYYREEENGRGNFPPRFSGLQFPNYSSELNVNALELDDSALYLCASSPGGGGNEKLFFGSGTQLSVL.

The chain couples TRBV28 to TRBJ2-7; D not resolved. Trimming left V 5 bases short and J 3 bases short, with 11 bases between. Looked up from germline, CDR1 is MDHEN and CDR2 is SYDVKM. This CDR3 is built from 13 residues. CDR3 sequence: CASSAQARYEQYF. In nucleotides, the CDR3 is TGTGCCAGCAGTGCTCAGGCGCGCTACGAGCAGTACTTC. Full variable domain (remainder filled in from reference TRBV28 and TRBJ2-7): DVKVTQSSRYLVKRTGEKVFLECVQDMDHENMFWYRQDPGLGLRLIYFSYDVKMKEKGDIPEGYSVSREKKERFSLILESASTNQTSMYLCASSAQARYEQYFGPGTRLTVT.

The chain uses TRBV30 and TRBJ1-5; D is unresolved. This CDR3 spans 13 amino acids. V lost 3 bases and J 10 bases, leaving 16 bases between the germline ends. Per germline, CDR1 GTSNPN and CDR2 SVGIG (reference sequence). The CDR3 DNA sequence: TGTGCCTGGAGCCCGGACGCTTTAGGACCCCAGCATTTT. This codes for CAWSPDALGPQHF.